The 22 T cell receptor beta chains reported below all come from one sample, sequenced in a study of blood T cell repertoires in COVID-19. Some clones are missing from TCRdb's copy, which holds only in-frame ones; the method was immunoSEQ multiplex PCR. The sample contains some 50,000 clones, 60% to 85% of which appear only once. Specimen: peripheral blood. All receptors derive from a human donor in a cohort sampled during active COVID-19.

The chain uses TRBV7-2 and TRBJ1-2, with a tentative D call TRBD1 (6 bases). The ends were cut back, 0 bases at V and 0 bases at J, with 11 bases in the middle. The CDR3 runs 16 residues. The germline V gene encodes CDR1 SGHTA and CDR2 FQGNSA. The CDR3 loop is CASSLAYDRSNYGYTF. CDR3 bases: TGTGCCAGCAGCTTAGCCTACGACAGGTCTAACTATGGCTACACCTTC.

The chain links TRBV28 to TRBJ1-1; 8 bases match TRBD1. Germline CDR1 reads MDHEN; CDR2 reads SYDVKM. The CDR3 is made up of 14 amino acids. Trimming cost V 5 bases and J 4 bases; bases outside gene matches: 6. The CDR3 region is CASSTQGGSTEAFF. CDR3 DNA sequence: TGTGCCAGCAGTACACAGGGGGGGAGCACTGAAGCTTTCTTT. Drawing the rest from reference TRBV28 and TRBJ1-1, the complete variable domain is DVKVTQSSRYLVKRTGEKVFLECVQDMDHENMFWYRQDPGLGLRLIYFSYDVKMKEKGDIPEGYSVSREKKERFSLILESASTNQTSMYLCASSTQGGSTEAFFGQGTRLTVV.

The chain uses TRBV30 and TRBJ2-7; 9 bases align to TRBD1. Germline V gene data show CDR1 as GTSNPN and CDR2 as SVGIG (reference sequence). This CDR3 is built from 14 residues. The V segment lost 5 bases and the J segment 3 bases; nucleotides outside the gene matches: 8. CDR3 loop: CAWDLGTGSYEQYF. Written as DNA, the CDR3 is TGTGCCTGGGATCTGGGGACAGGGAGCTACGAGCAGTACTTC.

The rearrangement joins TRBV9 to TRBJ1-6; TRBD1 is a possible D gene (6 bases). CDR1 is SGDLS and CDR2 is YYNGEE in the germline V gene. The CDR3 totals 15 residues. V was cut by 0 bases and J by 3 bases, with 7 bases left in between. The CDR3 nucleotides read TGTGCCAGCAGCGTAGACAGGGACTATAATTCACCCCTCCACTTT. Protein product: CASSVDRDYNSPLHF.

The rearrangement uses TRBV7-9 and TRBJ1-2, with TRBD1 as a possible D gene (6 bases). V lost 3 bases and J 8 bases, leaving 10 bases between the germline ends. Germline assignment: CDR1 SEHNR and CDR2 FQNEAQ (reference sequence). The CDR3 spans 12 residues. CDR3 loop: CASSLGGRGYTF. The CDR3 DNA is TGTGCCAGCAGCTTGGGGGGGCGAGGCTACACCTTC.

V is TRBV5-3 and J is TRBJ2-7; 10 nucleotides agree with TRBD2. TRBV5-3 is filed as an ORF, its function uncertain. Trimming removed 4 bases from V and 5 bases from J; junction bases left unmatched: 12. This CDR3 has 16 residues. Written as DNA, the CDR3 is TGTGCCAGAAGCGGGATAGCGGGAGGAAGAGTTAACGAGCAGTACTTC. Amino acids: CARSGIAGGRVNEQYF.

This clone was counted only a few times. The V and J genes are TRBV30 and TRBJ2-7; TRBD1 agrees at 11 bases. Germline lookup yields CDR1 GTSNPN and CDR2 SVGIG (reference sequence). This CDR3 region has 14 residues. With V trimmed by 0 bases and J by 9 bases, 7 bases remained unmatched. Here the CDR3 reads CAWSVRDRGMGQYF. The CDR3, as DNA: TGTGCCTGGAGTGTAAGGGACAGGGGGATGGGGCAGTACTTC.

V usage is TRBV5-6 and J usage is TRBJ1-5; a weak D match, TRBD1 (5 bases). The CDR3 is 13 amino acids. Between the trimmed V and J ends, which lost 4 bases and 4 bases, there was a span of 9 bases. The germline gives CDR1 SGHDT, CDR2 YYEEEE. The CDR3 here is CASSATANQPQHF. The CDR3 DNA reads as TGTGCCAGCAGCGCGACAGCTAATCAGCCCCAGCATTTT.

V usage is TRBV6-5 and J usage is TRBJ1-2, with 8 nucleotides matching TRBD1. J was trimmed by 6 bases and V by 2 bases; bases with no gene match: 5. The CDR3 loop spans 14 amino acids. Germline V gene data show CDR1 as MNHEY and CDR2 as SVGAGI. This chain's CDR3 is CASSYTGQGNGYTF. CDR3 bases: TGTGCCAGCAGTTACACAGGACAGGGTAATGGCTACACCTTC.

The chain carries TRBV30 and TRBJ2-7, with 11 bases that match TRBD2. V lost 5 bases and J lost 0; bases outside the gene matches: 9. Germline V gene data show CDR1 as GTSNPN and CDR2 as SVGIG (reference sequence). This CDR3 is built from 16 residues. CDR3 amino acids: CAWGSSGTSGSYEQYF. In DNA form, the CDR3 reads TGTGCCTGGGGGAGCTCCGGGACTAGCGGCTCCTACGAGCAGTACTTC.

This clone appeared once. This sequence joins TRBV12-3 or TRBV12-4 and TRBJ1-5; 7 bases fit TRBD1. The CDR3 runs 13 residues. J lost 5 bases, V lost 4 bases, and 2 bases had no gene match. CDR3 amino acids: CASSWDRDQPQHF. The DNA of the CDR3 is TGTGCCAGCAGTTGGGACAGAGATCAGCCCCAGCATTTT.

This chain links TRBV4-1 with TRBJ2-5; perhaps TRBD2 as D (5 bases). Germline assignment: CDR1 MGHRA and CDR2 YSYEKL. Trimming took off 1 base at V and 1 base at J, with 10 bases between the two ends. The CDR3 loop spans 15 amino acids. The chain's CDR3 is CASSQVGRVQETQYF. The CDR3, as DNA: TGCGCCAGCAGCCAAGTTGGGCGGGTCCAAGAGACCCAGTACTTC.

In its sample, this clone ranks as medium-sized. The chain uses TRBV7-9 and TRBJ1-1; 7 nucleotides agree with TRBD1. The CDR3 runs 12 residues. In germline, CDR1 is SEHNR, CDR2 FQNEAQ (reference sequence). Losses at the gene ends were 3 bases for V and 10 bases for J; bases not matched to a gene: 5. CDR3 sequence reads: CASSFRRGPAFF. The CDR3 nucleotides read TGTGCCAGCAGCTTCCGAAGGGGGCCAGCTTTCTTT.

The chain recombines TRBV5-4 with TRBJ2-7, with D perhaps TRBD2 (6 bases). Germline V gene lookup returns CDR1 SGHNT and CDR2 YYREEE (reference sequence). Trimming took off 2 bases at V and 2 bases at J, with 11 bases between the two ends. The CDR3 is 14 amino acids. CDR3 nucleotide sequence: TGTGCCAGCAGCTTAAGCGGGCCACCCTACGAGCAGTACTTC. The encoded protein is CASSLSGPPYEQYF.

This chain uses TRBV9 with TRBJ1-1; D uncertain. Germline lookup yields CDR1 SGDLS and CDR2 YYNGEE. CDR3 size: 13 residues. Trimming removed 3 bases at V and 0 bases at J, with 6 bases between. The CDR3 nucleotides are TGTGCCAGCAGCGGGGAGATGAACACTGAAGCTTTCTTT. Its translation: CASSGEMNTEAFF.

This clone was detected a few times. This chain connects TRBV5-1 to TRBJ1-3, with 7 nucleotides matching TRBD1. The CDR3 is 21 residues long. Germline CDR1 SGHRS, CDR2 YFSETQ. V shed 6 bases and J 0 bases; nucleotides not matched to a gene: 24. CDR3 DNA sequence: TGCGCCAGCACCCCCTCCGGACCGGGACAGAAAGAATTGAGCTCTGGAAACACCATATATTTT. It yields the protein CASTPSGPGQKELSSGNTIYF.

The chain couples TRBV2 to TRBJ1-4; the match to TRBD1 covers 10 bases. The CDR3 sequence is 15 residues long. The germline V gene encodes CDR1 SNHLY and CDR2 FYNNEI. V was pared by 4 bases and J by 7 bases, with 6 bases of the junction left unmatched. CDR3 loop: CASSGDRGPGEKLFF. The DNA of the CDR3 is TGTGCCAGCAGTGGCGACAGGGGGCCGGGTGAAAAACTGTTTTTT. Based on the CDR3 plus reference TRBV2 and TRBJ1-4, the full variable domain is EPEVTQTPSHQVTQMGQEVILRCVPISNHLYFYWYRQILGQKVEFLVSFYNNEISEKSEIFDDQFSVERPDGSNFTLKIRSTKLEDSAMYFCASSGDRGPGEKLFFGSGTQLSVL.

This clone occurred once. This rearrangement joins TRBV6-5 to TRBJ1-2; 7 nucleotides line up with TRBD1. The V segment lost 5 bases and the J segment 6 bases; nucleotides outside the gene matches: 9. Germline V lookup: CDR1 MNHEY, CDR2 SVGAGI. This CDR3 contains 14 residues. The CDR3 bases are TGTGCCAGCAGTCCCACCGGGACAGTCAATGGCTACACCTTC. It is translated as CASSPTGTVNGYTF.

This chain joins TRBV19 and TRBJ2-7, with TRBD1 matching 8 bases. The germline V gene encodes CDR1 LNHDA and CDR2 SQIVND (reference sequence). CDR3 length: 14 residues. V shed 5 bases and J 4 bases; nucleotides not matched to a gene: 7. The CDR3, as DNA: TGTGCCAGTAGTCTCCGGACAGGGTCATACGAGCAGTACTTC. Translated: CASSLRTGSYEQYF.

The chain couples TRBV5-6 to TRBJ1-4; D ambiguous. The V and J ends lost 2 bases and 8 bases respectively, with 16 bases between them. The CDR3 spans 15 residues. Germline-derived CDR1 and CDR2 are SGHDT and YYEEEE. The CDR3 DNA follows: TGTGCCAGCAGCTTAGAGGGTCTATATCAGGAAAAACTGTTTTTT. Protein sequence: CASSLEGLYQEKLFF.

The chain links TRBV27 to TRBJ2-7, with 8 bases aligning to TRBD1. This CDR3 region has 15 residues. J gave up 0 bases and V 2 bases, and 3 bases lay outside the gene matches. The germline V gene encodes CDR1 MNHEY and CDR2 SMNVEV (reference sequence). The CDR3 here is CASSLEGTGSYEQYF. CDR3 DNA: TGTGCCAGCAGTTTAGAAGGGACAGGCTCCTACGAGCAGTACTTC.

The CDR3 spells CASSYFRLNTEAFF. CDR3 DNA: TGTGCCAGCAGTTACTTCCGGTTGAACACTGAAGCTTTCTTT. The chain recombines TRBV6-2 or TRBV6-3 with TRBJ1-1, with no clear D. V dropped 1 base and J dropped 0 bases, with 6 bases sitting between them. This CDR3 comprises 14 residues. Germline loops: CDR1 MNHEY, CDR2 SVGEGT.